The TCR beta chain under discussion was sequenced for a study of CD8+ T cells in alopecia areata. CDR1 and CDR2 (germline): SQVTM, ANQGSEA. Trimming removed 5 bases at V and 0 bases at J, with 10 bases between. This CDR3 is built from 14 residues. Sequencing used cDNA as its template, made by extracting RNA and reverse transcribing it. Using immunoSEQ multiplex PCR, the repertoire was profiled, and TCRdb retains in-frame clones only, with some absent. Of 150,000 to 200,000 clones listed, roughly 60% are singletons. Treatment specified: oral pan-JAK inhibitor, 5-10 mg twice daily. The sequence was collected from a human donor with alopecia areata. V gene TRBV29-1 combines with J gene TRBJ1-4; no definite D call. Sequencing was performed on CD4+ T cells sorted from blood, taken at week 24, from a patient treated with tofacitinib. The CDR3 DNA reads TGCAGCGTTCAGAAACGCTCAACTAATGAAAAACTGTTTTTT. Translated: CSVQKRSTNEKLFF.